The 7 T cell receptor beta chains reported below all come from one sample, sequenced in a study of Tregs in tolerant kidney transplant recipients. Mixed chimerism was transient after nonmyeloablative marrow transplants from related graft donors. Libraries were prepared by immunoSEQ multiplex PCR; TCRdb keeps only in-frame clonotypes and omits some of them. The sample includes around 10,000 clones. The sample was CD8+ T cells from blood (PBMCs), taken 24 months after the transplant. These receptor sequences come from a human patient who received a combined kidney and bone marrow transplant. A subset of T cells may come from the graft donor.

Comments on this clone: Read coverage stops 3 residues before the CDR3 terminus; the germline J gene supplies the remainder. The chain couples TRBV5-1 to TRBJ2-2; 15 bases map to TRBD2. The length of the CDR3 is 18 residues. CDR1 is SGHRS, CDR2 YFSETQ, per germline. J was trimmed by 5 bases and V by 5 bases; bases with no gene match: 10. CDR3 bases read: TGCGCCAGCAGTTATGGACTAGCGGGAGGGCGAGGGACCGGGGAG. Amino acids: CASSYGLAGGRGTGE. The full CDR3 protein reads CASSYGLAGGRGTGELFF. The full variable domain, its missing parts supplied by reference TRBV5-1 and TRBJ2-2, is KAGVTQTPRYLIKTRGQQVTLSCSPISGHRSVSWYQQTPGQGLQFLFEYFSETQRNKGNFPGRFSGRQFSNSRSEMNVSTLELGDSALYLCASSYGLAGGRGTGELFFGEGSRLTVL.

CDR3 loop: CASSRPGQGAREAFF. CDR3 DNA (partial): TGTGCCAGCAGCCGACCGGGACAGGGCGCGCGAGAA. V and J are TRBV7-9 and TRBJ1-1, with 9 bases that match TRBD1. The read halts 3 residues ahead of the CDR3 end, with the missing end drawn from the germline J gene. Germline CDR1 and CDR2: SEHNR and FQNEAQ (reference sequence). The CDR3 runs to 15 residues.

With respect to this clone: A junction boundary mismatches the germline segment, possibly from a read error. The observed sequence ends 3 residues before the CDR3 terminus, with the missing tail filled in from the germline J gene. The rearrangement uses TRBV4-2 and TRBJ2-7; TRBD1 agrees at 9 bases. The CDR3 has 15 amino acids. Germline values: CDR1 LGHNA, CDR2 YNFKEQ. This chain's CDR3 is CASSQDRGTGNEQYF. The DNA read from the CDR3 is TGCGCCAGCAGCCAAGATAGGGGGACAGGGAACGAG.

Worth noting for this clone: The read finishes 3 residues shy of the CDR3 end, and the germline J gene is used to complete it. The chain is built from TRBV7-2 and TRBJ1-6, with a possible D match to TRBD1 (6 bases). Trimming took 4 bases from V and 10 from J, leaving 14 bases between them. Germline V gene sequence: CDR1 SGHTA, CDR2 FQGNSA. The CDR3 is 14 amino acids. CDR3 amino acids: CASSYVQGGSPLHF. The covered CDR3 bases are TGTGCCAGCAGCTACGTACAGGGTGGGTCACCC.

Note on this clone: The CDR3 goes on 3 residues after the read ends, and that part is filled in from the germline J gene. This sequence joins TRBV7-9 and TRBJ2-5; 8 bases match TRBD2. The CDR3 runs 14 residues. The V and J ends lost 4 bases and 3 bases, in that order; junction bases with no gene match: 4. Germline CDR1 reads SEHNR; CDR2 reads FQNEAQ (reference sequence). The sequenced part of the CDR3 DNA is TGTGCCAGCAGCTCCTTACTAGCGGAAGAGACC. Translating gives CASSSLLAEET. Given in full, the CDR3 is CASSSLLAEETQYF.

On this clone: The read is 3 residues too short to cover the CDR3 end, so that end is filled in from the germline J gene. J is TRBJ2-1 and V is TRBV27; D is undetermined. V was cut by 7 bases and J by 0 bases, with 10 bases left in between. The germline gives CDR1 MNHEY, CDR2 SMNVEV (reference sequence). This CDR3 has 14 amino acids. CDR3 protein: CASTSHDSYNEQFF. The sequenced CDR3 bases are TGTGCCAGCACCAGTCATGACTCCTACAATGAG.

In the case of this clone: The read terminates 3 residues ahead of where the CDR3 ends, so the germline J gene completes it. The chain combines TRBV7-2 with TRBJ1-5; D is perhaps TRBD1 (5 bases). Per germline, CDR1 SGHTA and CDR2 FQGNSA. V was trimmed by 2 bases and J by 6 bases, leaving 5 bases between them. The length of the CDR3 is 12 residues. The CDR3 loop is CASSLQGQPQHF. The DNA read from the CDR3 is TGTGCCAGCAGCTTACAGGGTCAGCCC.